This T cell receptor beta chain was captured in a study of cytomegalovirus exposure and HLA in healthy donors. Study summary: Membership in the Caucasian-associated ancestry cluster was found for around four fifths of approximately 380 genotyped donors. Study-wide results and limits: In vitro data verified a few CMV-associated chains as specific for CMV antigens. The study labeled about 160 TCR beta chains cytomegalovirus-associated. Earlier analysis looked at TCR beta V segments, and most were productive about 87% or about 30% of the time.

This clone was counted between two and nine times. No antigen is known for it. PCR used 60 Vbeta primers and 13 Jbeta primers. TCRdb keeps only in-frame clones here, not all; method: immunoSEQ multiplex PCR. Of under 200,000 clones listed, roughly an eighth are singletons. V was clipped by 0 bases and J by 10 bases; unmatched bases: 16. The CDR3 runs 18 residues. The V gene's germline CDR1 is MGHRA and CDR2 YSYEKL. The TCR comes from a man in his fifties or sixties in good health and CMV-seropositive. V is TRBV4-1 and J is TRBJ2-1, with 9 bases that match TRBD2. Material for sequencing was PBMCs. The CDR3 reads CASSQDLRLAGLLREQFF. Written as DNA, the CDR3 is TGCGCCAGCAGCCAAGATCTGCGTCTAGCGGGGCTCTTGAGGGAGCAGTTCTTC.